These 17 T cell receptor beta chains were sequenced from one sample in a study of CD8+CD57+ T cells in acquired aplastic anemia. Profiling that covered TCR beta VDJ and CDR3 relied on genomic DNA as its template. From the reads, TCRdb called clonotypes with MiXCR, one entry per CDR3 protein. Of 400,000 to 450,000 distinct CDR3 sequences in the sample, 65% to 80% were seen once. The specimen sequenced was sorted CD4+, CD8+, or CD8+CD57+ T cells (not recorded which) from PBMCs. Receptor source: a human donor in good health, serving as a control.

The rearrangement joins TRBV24-1 to TRBJ1-3, with 11 positions matching TRBD1. In germline, CDR1 is KGHDR, CDR2 SFDVKD. The J segment lost 2 bases and the V segment lost 3 bases, leaving 5 bases of the junction unmatched. CDR3 size: 17 residues. DNA of the CDR3: TGTGCCACCAGTGATAGACAGGGACAGGGGGCTGGAAACACCATATATTTT. This encodes CATSDRQGQGAGNTIYF.

Comment on this clonotype: At one end the junction does not follow the germline gene, possibly because of a read error. V is TRBV7-6 and J is TRBJ2-5; either TRBD1 or TRBD2 may fit D (5 bases each). The CDR3 sequence is 13 residues long. Germline loops: CDR1 SGHVS, CDR2 FNYEAQ. The DNA of the CDR3 is TGTGCCAGCAGCCTTACCAGCGGAGAGGACAAACTGTTT. It codes for CASSLTSGEDKLF.

This clonotype was seen just once. This chain connects TRBV7-9 to TRBJ2-2; 7 nucleotides agree with TRBD1. This CDR3 has 15 residues. The junction had 20 bases not matched to a gene; V was cut back by 5 bases and J by 17 bases. Germline-derived CDR1 and CDR2 are SEHNR and FQNEAQ (reference sequence). The CDR3 spells CASSLGGAKWLHLFF. CDR3 sequence (DNA): TGTGCCAGCAGCCTAGGGGGCGCGAAATGGCTACACCTTTTTTTT.

This clonotype was recorded only once. Since the CDR3 does not end with the conserved phenylalanine or tryptophan, this likely comes from a read error. The rearrangement links TRBV7-9 to TRBJ1-2; D gene uncertain. The V and J ends lost 3 bases and 11 bases respectively, with 13 bases between them. The CDR3 totals 12 residues. The V gene's germline CDR1 is SEHNR and CDR2 FQNEAQ (reference sequence). The DNA of the CDR3 is TGTGCCAGCAGCTTGCATGAATATTATTACACCACC. Its protein is CASSLHEYYYTT.

With regard to this clonotype: A much larger clone lies one base from this, so it may be a read error. The chain is built from TRBV4-2 and TRBJ2-1; 10 bases are shared with TRBD2. The CDR3 is made up of 16 amino acids. Germline V gives CDR1 LGHNA, CDR2 YNFKEQ. The CDR3 loop reads CARSLRPAGGYNEQFF. CDR3 nucleotides: TGTGCCCGCAGCCTCCGTCCAGCGGGGGGGTACAATGAGCAGTTCTTC.

V usage is TRBV25-1 and J usage is TRBJ1-3; D call uncertain. The CDR3 is 16 residues long. Germline V CDR1 and CDR2: MGHDK, SYGVNS. V was shortened by 2 bases and J by 1 base, with 12 bases between the two germline ends. The CDR3 is CASSERFDLSGNTIYF. In nucleotides, the CDR3 is TGTGCCAGCAGTGAACGATTTGATTTATCTGGAAACACCATATATTTT.

The genes are TRBV20-1 and TRBJ1-2, with D maybe TRBD1 (5 bases). The CDR3 is 14 amino acids. Germline values: CDR1 DFQATT, CDR2 SNEGSKA (reference sequence). V was shortened by 4 bases and J by 5 bases, with 17 bases between the two germline ends. The CDR3 DNA sequence: TGCAGTGCTATAGACATCAGGGCTGTTTATGGCTACACCTTC. Translated: CSAIDIRAVYGYTF.

Worth noting for this clonotype: A junction boundary mismatches the germline segment, possibly from a read error. The chain joins TRBV2 to TRBJ1-1; tentative D call: TRBD1 (6 bases). Germline CDR1 reads SNHLY; CDR2 reads FYNNEI. This CDR3 comprises 14 residues. CDR3 protein: CASGTRQADYDYIF. CDR3 coding DNA: TGTGCCAGCGGTACGCGACAGGCGGACTATGACTACATCTTC. Full variable domain (outside the CDR3, taken from reference TRBV2 and TRBJ1-1): EPEVTQTPSHQVTQMGQEVILRCVPISNHLYFYWYRQILGQKVEFLVSFYNNEISEKSEIFDDQFSVERPDGSNFTLKIRSTKLEDSAMYFCASGTRQADYDYIFGQGTRLTVV.

The chain carries TRBV7-9 and TRBJ2-7, with D possibly TRBD2 on 6 matching bases. Trimming pared 5 bases from V and 7 bases from J, leaving 27 bases between. The CDR3 is made up of 17 amino acids. Germline lookup yields CDR1 SEHNR and CDR2 FQNEAQ (reference sequence). The CDR3, as DNA: TGTGCCAGCAGCCTAAGGCGCGGGACTGGGGGTTACTTTGAGCAGTACTTC. This sequence encodes CASSLRRGTGGYFEQYF.

The V call is TRBV7-6, the J call TRBJ2-7; D is unclear. The CDR3 sequence is 13 residues long. The germline V gene encodes CDR1 SGHVS and CDR2 FNYEAQ. The CDR3 here is CASSPDAGYEQYV. Written as DNA, the CDR3 is TGCGCCAGCAGCCCGGATGCAGGCTACGAGCAGTACGTC.

As to this clonotype: The final CDR3 position lacks the conserved phenylalanine or tryptophan, pointing to a likely read error. The DNA is omitted, as the CDR3 cannot be located on it reliably, and the CDR3 follows TCRdb's listing. The chain links TRBV7-3 to TRBJ1-1. Germline CDR1 and CDR2: SGHTA and FQGTGA. The CDR3 is 13 residues long, counting both termini. The CDR3: CASSSEVITELLL.

As for this clonotype: The junction does not match germline at one end; this may be a read error. The J gene is TRBJ1-1, the V gene TRBV7-2; TRBD1 is a possible D gene (6 bases). The CDR3 spans 14 residues. Germline CDR1 SGHTA, CDR2 FQGNSA. The CDR3 here is CASSLRYGGAGETF. Here the CDR3 DNA reads TGTGCCAGCAGCTTAAGATACGGGGGGGCCGGCGAGACCTTT.

In the case of this clonotype: Here the CDR3 omits its conserved ending phenylalanine or tryptophan, so a read error is the likely source. No DNA is shown, since the ends of the CDR3 on it are uncertain; the CDR3 is the one TCRdb lists. V gene TRBV2 combines with J gene TRBJ1-3; the D call in the table, TRBD1, was not verified against the DNA. The CDR3 contains 16 residues when both ends are counted. CDR1 and CDR2 from the germline V gene are SNHLY and FYNNEI. The chain's CDR3 is CASSVRAGGNEKLFFG.

In this sample, this clonotype turned up once. The gene calls are TRBV19 and TRBJ1-5; possibly TRBD1 for D (5 bases). Germline lookup yields CDR1 LNHDA and CDR2 SQIVND (reference sequence). This CDR3 spans 14 amino acids. With 7 bases removed from V and 3 bases from J, the gap between germline ends came to 13 bases. The CDR3 protein is CASNAGRANQPQHF. DNA for the CDR3: TGTGCCAGTAATGCGGGCAGGGCCAATCAGCCCCAGCATTTT.

As regards this clonotype: A clone one base away is much larger, so this may be a read error. The chain carries TRBV7-2 and TRBJ1-2, with D possibly matching TRBD1 (5 bases). Trimming cost V 3 bases and J 4 bases, with 15 bases left between them. The germline CDR1 and CDR2 sequences are SGHTA and FQGNSA. The CDR3 is 15 amino acids. CDR3 region: CASSLRDFLTYGYTF. CDR3 in DNA: TGTGCCAGCAGCTTGCGGGACTTTCTTACCTATGGCTACACCTTC. Complete variable domain (other parts from reference TRBV7-2 and TRBJ1-2): GAGVSQSPSNKVTEKGKDVELRCDPISGHTALYWYRQSLGQGLEFLIYFQGNSAPDKSGLPSDRFSAERTGGSVSTLTIQRTQQEDSAVYLCASSLRDFLTYGYTFGSGTRLTVV.

This clonotype occurred a few times. This chain connects TRBV2 to TRBJ1-2; 8 nucleotides agree with TRBD1. Germline V gives CDR1 SNHLY, CDR2 FYNNEI. The CDR3 runs 14 residues. V gave up 7 bases and J gave up 3 bases; unmatched junction bases: 7. CDR3 coding DNA: TGTGCCAGCAATTCCGGGACAGGTTACTATGGCTACACCTTC. It specifies CASNSGTGYYGYTF.

The CDR3 DNA follows: TGTGCCAGCAGCTTAGCGGTGCAGGACACTGAAGCTTTCTTT. Protein: CASSLAVQDTEAFF. The rearrangement joins TRBV7-9 to TRBJ1-1; D gene ambiguous. CDR1 and CDR2 from the germline V gene are SEHNR and FQNEAQ (reference sequence). This CDR3 spans 14 amino acids. V lost 0 bases and J lost 3, with 8 bases in between. The variable domain in full, with the rest retrieved from reference TRBV7-9 and TRBJ1-1, is DTGVSQNPRHKITKRGQNVTFRCDPISEHNRLYWYRQTLGQGPEFLTYFQNEAQLEKSRLLSDRFSAERPKGSFSTLEIQRTEQGDSAMYLCASSLAVQDTEAFFGQGTRLTVV.